The sequence of this TCR beta chain was determined in a study of cytomegalovirus exposure and HLA in healthy donors. Study-level information: There were 100 million to 120 million unique TCR beta sequences, drawn from about 179 million T cells, in an earlier analysis. From HLA-typed donors, an early data release held some 91 million unique TCRs.

In regard to this clone: Its target is unknown.

The PCR contained 60 Vbeta and 13 Jbeta primers. Assay used: immunoSEQ multiplex PCR; TCRdb lists only in-frame clones, some missing. The sample holds 95,000 to 150,000 clones, around 76% seen once. Findings of the study overall: Previously analyzed data showed that most TCR beta V segments were productive at a frequency of about 87% or about 30%.

The sequenced material came from PBMCs. This TCR was recovered from a man aged 55-75 years in good health and CMV-seropositive.

The CDR3 DNA reads TGTGCCAGTAGCAGGGGGGACAGCCGGAACACTGAAGCTTTCTTT. Its protein product is CASSRGDSRNTEAFF. The chain couples TRBV19 to TRBJ1-1; 7 bases fit TRBD1. With V trimmed by 6 bases and J by 1 base, 8 bases remained unmatched. The CDR3 extends over 15 amino acids. Germline CDR1 and CDR2: LNHDA and SQIVND (reference sequence).